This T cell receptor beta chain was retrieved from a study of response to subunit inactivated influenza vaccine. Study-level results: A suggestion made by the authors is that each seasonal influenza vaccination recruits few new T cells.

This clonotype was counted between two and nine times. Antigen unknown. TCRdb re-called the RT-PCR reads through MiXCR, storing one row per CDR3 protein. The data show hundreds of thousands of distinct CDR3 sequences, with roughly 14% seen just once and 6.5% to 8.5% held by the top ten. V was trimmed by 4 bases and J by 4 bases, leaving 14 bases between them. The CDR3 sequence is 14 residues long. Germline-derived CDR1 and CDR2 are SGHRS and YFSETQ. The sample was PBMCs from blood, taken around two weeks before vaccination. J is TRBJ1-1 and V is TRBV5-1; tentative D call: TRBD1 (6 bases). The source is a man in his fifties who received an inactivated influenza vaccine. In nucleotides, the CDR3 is TGCGCCAGCAGCCCGGACAGACCGGGCACTGAAGCTTTCTTT. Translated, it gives CASSPDRPGTEAFF.